The next 25 T cell receptor beta chains were all read from a single sample in a study of human T cells and chemical hapten exposure. Time point defined: pre-sensitization, week 0. Specified treatment: therapeutic diphenylcyclopropenone sensitization with weekly scalp DPC. In TCRdb, the RACE reads were re-called with MiXCR into one record per CDR3 protein. The profile shows fewer than 60,000 distinct CDR3 sequences, approximately 11% of them singletons. The sample consisted of whole blood, taken in connection with sensitization to the hapten diphenylcyclopropenone (DPC). The receptor source for this set is a woman aged 35 to 49 with alopecia areata. Some clones in this sample may be carry-over from other donors' samples.

This clonotype was found many times. The rearrangement links TRBV5-6 to TRBJ1-5; D gene uncertain. V lost 4 bases and J lost 0, with 8 bases in between. Germline CDR1 and CDR2: SGHDT and YYEEEE. The CDR3 has 14 amino acids. The CDR3 region is CASSPSNSNQPQHF. Written as DNA, the CDR3 is TGTGCCAGCAGCCCGTCCAATAGCAATCAGCCCCAGCATTTT.

This clonotype was observed at least ten times. The rearrangement links TRBV12-3 or TRBV12-4 to TRBJ2-3, with 14 bases fitting TRBD2. Trimming removed 7 bases from V and 7 bases from J; junction bases left unmatched: 10. The CDR3 has 16 amino acids. The CDR3 sequence is CASTWGTSGGPNTQYF. In DNA form, the CDR3 reads TGTGCCAGCACCTGGGGGACTAGCGGGGGCCCGAATACGCAGTATTTT.

This clonotype occurred many times. This chain links TRBV11-3 with TRBJ2-7, with TRBD1 matching 8 bases. CDR1 and CDR2 from the germline V gene are SGHNT and YENEEA. J gave up 0 bases and V 4 bases, and 8 bases lay outside the gene matches. The CDR3 spans 16 residues. CDR3 nucleotide sequence: TGTGCCAGCAGCTCGAAGGCGGGACAGGACTCCTACGAGCAGTACTTC. Translation gives CASSSKAGQDSYEQYF.

This clonotype has ten or more counts. The chain employs TRBV10-1 and TRBJ2-5, with 9 nucleotides matching TRBD2. The CDR3 extends over 15 amino acids. Germline values: CDR1 WNHNN, CDR2 SYGVQD (reference sequence). J lost 2 bases, V lost 5 bases, and 6 bases had no gene match. The CDR3 DNA reads as TGCGCCAGCAGTCCGGCTAGCGGGAATCAAGAGACCCAGTACTTC. It yields the protein CASSPASGNQETQYF.

This clonotype was seen many times. The chain employs TRBV7-7 and TRBJ2-2; 14 nucleotides agree with TRBD2. The germline CDR1 and CDR2 sequences are SSHAT and FNYEAQ (reference sequence). Trimming took 5 bases from V and 6 from J; bases not matched to a gene: 5. The CDR3 runs 16 residues. The CDR3 bases are TGTGCCAGCAGCCCGCGGACTAGCGGGAGGCCCGGGGAGCTGTTTTTT. Protein product: CASSPRTSGRPGELFF.

The chain uses TRBV7-6 and TRBJ1-1, with TRBD1 matching 9 bases. The CDR3 is 15 residues long. After removal of 4 bases from V and 1 base from J, the junction contained 4 bases not matched to a gene. CDR1 SGHVS and CDR2 FNYEAQ come from the germline V gene. The CDR3 region is CASSSQGATNTEAFF. The CDR3 DNA follows: TGTGCCAGCAGCTCACAGGGGGCTACGAACACTGAAGCTTTCTTT.

J is TRBJ1-1 and V is TRBV7-6; 7 bases match TRBD1. The CDR3 spans 13 residues. Germline CDR1 reads SGHVS; CDR2 reads FNYEAQ. Trimming cost V 5 bases and J 8 bases; bases outside gene matches: 8. The CDR3 nucleotides read TGTGCCAGCAGCAGGACAGGAGGGGGGGAAGCTTTCTTT. It is translated as CASSRTGGGEAFF.

Note on this clonotype: A much larger clonotype is one base distant, so this may be a read error. The rearrangement links TRBV19 to TRBJ1-2; D is unresolved. This CDR3 contains 13 residues. V was cut by 6 bases and J by 8 bases, with 16 bases left in between. Germline V gene lookup returns CDR1 LNHDA and CDR2 SQIVND (reference sequence). CDR3 in DNA: TGTGCCAGTAGGGAACCCCTGAGGGAAGGCTACACCTTC. The encoded protein is CASREPLREGYTF.

J is TRBJ2-3 and V is TRBV12-3 or TRBV12-4; D gene uncertain. The CDR3 sequence is 16 residues long. V was clipped by 8 bases and J by 1 base, with 19 bases between them. The chain's CDR3 is CASRQRDSPGTDTQYF. DNA of the CDR3: TGTGCCAGCCGACAAAGAGACTCACCGGGCACAGATACGCAGTATTTT.

V is TRBV19 and J is TRBJ1-5; D is unclear. Germline loops: CDR1 LNHDA, CDR2 SQIVND (reference sequence). With 3 bases removed from V and 0 bases from J, the gap between germline ends came to 12 bases. The CDR3 totals 16 residues. The CDR3 reads CASSIIKQNSNQPQHF. CDR3 coding DNA: TGTGCCAGTAGTATCATCAAACAGAATAGCAATCAGCCCCAGCATTTT.

In this sample, this clonotype turned up a few times. This chain connects TRBV28 to TRBJ2-1; 11 nucleotides line up with TRBD2. The CDR3 covers 12 residues. Germline CDR1 and CDR2: MDHEN and SYDVKM. With V trimmed by 5 bases and J by 10 bases, 1 base remained unmatched. For the CDR3, the DNA is TGTGCCAGCAGTAGACTAGCGGGGGAGCAGTTCTTC. Its translation is CASSRLAGEQFF. Filled out from reference TRBV28 and TRBJ2-1, the complete variable domain reads DVKVTQSSRYLVKRTGEKVFLECVQDMDHENMFWYRQDPGLGLRLIYFSYDVKMKEKGDIPEGYSVSREKKERFSLILESASTNQTSMYLCASSRLAGEQFFGPGTRLTVL.

This clonotype came up many times. J is TRBJ1-1 and V is TRBV27; the D is unclear. Deletions cut 6 bases from V and 1 base from J, with 9 bases between. The CDR3 runs 13 residues. Germline V gene sequence: CDR1 MNHEY, CDR2 SMNVEV (reference sequence). The CDR3 spells CASRPQKNTEAFF. The CDR3 DNA reads as TGTGCCAGCAGGCCACAGAAGAACACTGAAGCTTTCTTT.

This chain joins TRBV7-2 and TRBJ1-1; TRBD1 matches 7 bases. After removal of 1 base from V and 0 bases from J, the junction contained 5 bases not matched to a gene. This CDR3 has 16 amino acids. Germline V CDR1 and CDR2: SGHTA, FQGNSA. In DNA, the CDR3 is TGTGCCAGCAGCTTAGGGACAGGTGTCATGAACACTGAAGCTTTCTTT. Translating it yields CASSLGTGVMNTEAFF. The full variable domain, completed using reference TRBV7-2 and TRBJ1-1, is GAGVSQSPSNKVTEKGKDVELRCDPISGHTALYWYRQSLGQGLEFLIYFQGNSAPDKSGLPSDRFSAERTGGSVSTLTIQRTQQEDSAVYLCASSLGTGVMNTEAFFGQGTRLTVV.

There are a few counts of this clonotype. This sequence joins TRBV28 and TRBJ1-2; no firm D call. Germline-derived CDR1 and CDR2 are MDHEN and SYDVKM. The V end lost 7 bases, the J end lost 1 base, and 10 bases lay between the germline ends. The CDR3 length is 13 residues. The chain's CDR3 is CASTLQVNYGYTF. In DNA, the CDR3 is TGTGCCAGCACCCTACAAGTTAACTATGGCTACACCTTC.

The J gene is TRBJ2-1, the V gene TRBV6-5; 13 bases are a match to TRBD2. The CDR3 has 15 amino acids. The germline V gene encodes CDR1 MNHEY and CDR2 SVGAGI. Trimming cost V 6 bases and J 8 bases; bases outside gene matches: 7. CDR3 sequence (DNA): TGTGCCAGCAGGACTACTAGCGGGGGGGCCCATGAGCAGTTCTTC. This codes for CASRTTSGGAHEQFF.

The rearrangement uses TRBV24-1 and TRBJ2-2; 7 nucleotides match TRBD2. This CDR3 contains 13 residues. CDR1 KGHDR and CDR2 SFDVKD come from the germline V gene. Losses at the gene ends were 9 bases for V and 4 bases for J; bases not matched to a gene: 4. This CDR3 reads CATPGGTTGELFF. Here the CDR3 DNA reads TGTGCCACCCCGGGGGGAACCACCGGGGAGCTGTTTTTT.

This clonotype was detected a few times. The J gene is TRBJ1-3, the V gene TRBV10-3; the D is unclear. The germline gives CDR1 ENHRY, CDR2 SYGVKD. V gave up 3 bases and J gave up 0 bases, with 12 bases separating them. This CDR3 has 16 residues. The chain's CDR3 is CAISEGPRASGNTIYF. CDR3 coding DNA: TGTGCCATCAGTGAAGGGCCTAGGGCCTCTGGAAACACCATATATTTT.

V and J are TRBV20-1 and TRBJ1-5; D gene ambiguous. Germline V CDR1 and CDR2: DFQATT, SNEGSKA (reference sequence). Trimming stripped 5 bases from V and 0 bases from J, with 8 bases between. This CDR3 is built from 13 residues. CDR3 sequence (DNA): TGCAGTGCTCAATATTATAGCAATCAGCCCCAGCATTTT. Its protein is CSAQYYSNQPQHF.

The chain recombines TRBV12-3 or TRBV12-4 with TRBJ2-1; 7 bases agree with TRBD1. CDR3 length: 16 amino acids. After removal of 4 bases from V and 2 bases from J, the junction contained 8 bases not matched to a gene. The CDR3: CASSSSTGVPYNEQFF. The CDR3 DNA reads as TGTGCCAGCAGTTCCTCAACAGGGGTCCCCTACAATGAGCAGTTCTTC.

Worth noting for this clonotype: Possible read error: a much larger clone is one base away. V is TRBV29-1 and J is TRBJ2-1, with 10 bases that match TRBD2. Looked up from germline, CDR1 is SQVTM and CDR2 is ANQGSEA. V lost 7 bases, J lost 7 bases, and 4 bases stayed unmatched. The CDR3 runs to 12 residues. CDR3 coding DNA: TGCAGCGAGTTTAGCGGGGGGAATGAGCAGTTCTTC. Translating it yields CSEFSGGNEQFF.

The chain couples TRBV7-2 to TRBJ2-3; the match to TRBD2 covers 8 bases. J lost 4 bases, V lost 0 bases, and 6 bases had no gene match. The CDR3 runs 16 residues. Germline lookup yields CDR1 SGHTA and CDR2 FQGNSA. The CDR3 bases are TGTGCCAGCAGCTTAGCAGGTAGCGGGGCCGCAGATACGCAGTATTTT. Its protein product is CASSLAGSGAADTQYF.

This clonotype occurred many times. This chain connects TRBV13 to TRBJ2-1; 9 positions agree with TRBD1. The CDR3 sequence is 16 residues long. The junction had 4 bases not matched to a gene; V was cut back by 4 bases and J by 0 bases. Germline assignment: CDR1 PRHDT and CDR2 FYEKMQ (reference sequence). The CDR3 spells CASSSRQGGSYNEQFF. Written as DNA, the CDR3 is TGTGCCAGCAGCTCGAGACAGGGGGGCTCCTACAATGAGCAGTTCTTC.

This clonotype was counted a few times. CDR3 sequence (DNA): TGTGCCACCAGCAGACTAGCGGGAGGGAACTCCTACGAGCAGTACTTC. Encoded protein: CATSRLAGGNSYEQYF. The J gene is TRBJ2-7, the V gene TRBV15; 12 bases fit TRBD2. V shed 2 bases and J 0 bases; nucleotides not matched to a gene: 2. Germline CDR1 LNHNV, CDR2 YYDKDF (reference sequence). This CDR3 spans 16 amino acids. Drawing the rest from reference TRBV15 and TRBJ2-7, the complete variable domain is DAMVIQNPRYQVTQFGKPVTLSCSQTLNHNVMYWYQQKSSQAPKLLFHYYDKDFNNEADTPDNFQSRRPNTSFCFLDIRSPGLGDTAMYLCATSRLAGGNSYEQYFGPGTRLTVT.

The gene calls are TRBV30 and TRBJ1-5; D is perhaps TRBD1 (5 bases). The CDR3 has 15 amino acids. Germline V gene lookup returns CDR1 GTSNPN and CDR2 SVGIG (reference sequence). Trimming removed 1 base at V and 0 bases at J, with 10 bases between. Here the CDR3 reads CAWSAGLTSNQPQHF. CDR3 bases: TGTGCCTGGAGTGCGGGACTGACTAGCAATCAGCCCCAGCATTTT. Together with reference TRBV30 and TRBJ1-5, the CDR3 gives the full variable domain: SQTIHQWPATLVQPVGSPLSLECTVEGTSNPNLYWYRQAAGRGLQLLFYSVGIGQISSEVPQNLSASRPQDRQFILSSKKLLLSDSGFYLCAWSAGLTSNQPQHFGDGTRLSIL.

V and J are TRBV18 and TRBJ2-1; 13 bases match TRBD2. Germline V lookup: CDR1 KGHSH, CDR2 LQKENI. There are 16 residues in the CDR3. V was pared by 3 bases and J by 7 bases, with 6 bases of the junction left unmatched. CDR3: CASSPVLTSGGNEQFF. The CDR3 region has the DNA TGTGCCAGCTCACCCGTTCTGACTAGCGGGGGGAATGAGCAGTTCTTC.